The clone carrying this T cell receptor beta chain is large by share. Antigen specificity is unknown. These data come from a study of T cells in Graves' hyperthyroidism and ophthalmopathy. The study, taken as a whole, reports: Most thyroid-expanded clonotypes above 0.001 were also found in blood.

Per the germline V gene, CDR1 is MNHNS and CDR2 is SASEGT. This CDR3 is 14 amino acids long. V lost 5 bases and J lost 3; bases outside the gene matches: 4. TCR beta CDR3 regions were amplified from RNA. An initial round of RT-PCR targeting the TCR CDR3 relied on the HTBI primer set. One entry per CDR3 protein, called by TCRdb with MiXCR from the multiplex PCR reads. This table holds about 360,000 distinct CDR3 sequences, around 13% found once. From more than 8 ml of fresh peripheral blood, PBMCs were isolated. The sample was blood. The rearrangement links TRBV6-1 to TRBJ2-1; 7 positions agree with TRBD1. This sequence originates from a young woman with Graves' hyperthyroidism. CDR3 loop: CASSQTGDYNEQFF. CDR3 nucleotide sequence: TGTGCCAGCAGTCAAACAGGGGACTACAATGAGCAGTTCTTC.